Reported below is one T cell receptor (beta chain). Its antigen is currently unknown. Germline V gene lookup returns CDR1 MNHNS and CDR2 SASEGT. The CDR3 extends over 16 amino acids. Trimming removed 4 bases from V and 2 bases from J, with 15 bases in between. The sample is drawn from a study of cytomegalovirus exposure and HLA in healthy donors. Findings and limits, study-wide: As confirmed in vitro, a few CMV-associated chains were specific for CMV antigens. At a 0.05 false discovery rate, a later analysis found approximately 15,000 TCR beta sequences to be associated with HLA alleles. Some TCR beta chains (about 180 of them) were listed as cytomegalovirus-associated.

The PCR contained 60 Vbeta and 13 Jbeta primers. Assay: immunoSEQ multiplex PCR; the TCRdb copy retains only in-frame clones and omits some. The sample lists over 80,000 clones; around four fifths were seen once. The origin of this receptor is a woman aged 35 to 49 in good health and CMV-seronegative. This chain uses TRBV6-1 with TRBJ2-1; weak D call: TRBD2 (7 bases). The sequencing sample was made of PBMCs. The CDR3 nucleotides are TGTGCCAGCAGTGTTCGGGGGGCGAGTACCTACAATGAGCAGTTCTTC. Translation gives CASSVRGASTYNEQFF.